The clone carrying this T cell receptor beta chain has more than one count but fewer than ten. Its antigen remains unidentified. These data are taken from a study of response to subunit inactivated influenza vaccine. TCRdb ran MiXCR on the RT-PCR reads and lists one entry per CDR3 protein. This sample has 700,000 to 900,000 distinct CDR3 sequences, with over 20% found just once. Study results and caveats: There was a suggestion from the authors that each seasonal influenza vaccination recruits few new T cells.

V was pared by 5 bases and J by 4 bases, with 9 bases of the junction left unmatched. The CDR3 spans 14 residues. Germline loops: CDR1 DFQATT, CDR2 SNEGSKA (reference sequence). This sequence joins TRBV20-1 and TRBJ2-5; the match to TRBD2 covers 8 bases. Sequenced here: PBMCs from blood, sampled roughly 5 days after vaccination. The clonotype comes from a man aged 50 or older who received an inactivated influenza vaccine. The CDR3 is CSAPTPGGAETQYF. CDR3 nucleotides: TGCAGTGCTCCAACTCCGGGAGGGGCAGAGACCCAGTACTTC.